The 28 T cell receptor beta chains given below trace back to one sample, sequenced in a study of identifying expanded T cells in peripheral blood. The table came from immunoSEQ multiplex PCR; TCRdb's copy has only in-frame clones and leaves some out. Of 70,000 to 100,000 clones listed, approximately 91% are singletons. Input material: blood. These receptors all stem from a person between 18 and 75 years old in good health.

The gene calls are TRBV6-5 and TRBJ1-3; the match to TRBD1 covers 7 bases. The germline CDR1 and CDR2 sequences are MNHEY and SVGAGI. The CDR3 covers 15 residues. The V segment lost 6 bases and the J segment 4 bases; nucleotides outside the gene matches: 9. CDR3 DNA sequence: TGTGCCAGCAGACCCGACAGGGTTGCCGGAAACACCATATATTTT. This sequence encodes CASRPDRVAGNTIYF.

This rearrangement joins TRBV4-2 to TRBJ2-1; 8 bases align to TRBD2. V trimming: 1 base; J trimming: 3 bases; junction bases outside the gene matches: 5. Looked up from germline, CDR1 is LGHNA and CDR2 is YNFKEQ. The CDR3 length is 16 residues. The CDR3 spells CASSQASGRGYNEQFF. The DNA of the CDR3 is TGTGCCAGCAGCCAAGCCTCCGGGAGGGGCTACAATGAGCAGTTCTTC.

In its sample, this clone was seen a few times. The chain joins TRBV4-3 to TRBJ2-3; TRBD2 matches at 7 bases. Trimming at V came to 7 bases and at J to 4 bases, leaving 14 bases not matched to a gene. In germline, CDR1 is LGHNA, CDR2 YSLEER. The CDR3 contains 16 residues. CDR3 sequence: CASNCGRAKVADTQYF. The CDR3 region has the DNA TGCGCCAGCAATTGTGGGAGGGCCAAGGTGGCAGATACGCAGTATTTT.

The V gene is TRBV11-3, the J gene TRBJ2-7, with TRBD1 matching over 8 bases. Germline-derived CDR1 and CDR2 are SGHNT and YENEEA. This CDR3 has 14 residues. With V trimmed by 5 bases and J by 2 bases, 5 bases remained unmatched. CDR3 sequence (DNA): TGTGCCAGCAGCCGCAGGGGGCGCGCCTACGAGCAGTACTTC. This sequence encodes CASSRRGRAYEQYF.

The chain uses TRBV28 and TRBJ2-1, with TRBD2 matching 12 bases. The J segment lost 8 bases and the V segment lost 5 bases, leaving 13 bases of the junction unmatched. This CDR3 region has 17 residues. Germline V gene lookup returns CDR1 MDHEN and CDR2 SYDVKM. The CDR3 DNA is TGTGCCAGCAGTCCCCACCCACTAGCGGGGGGCGGCGATGAGCAGTTCTTC. It encodes CASSPHPLAGGGDEQFF.

The rearrangement joins TRBV5-6 to TRBJ1-1; 9 positions agree with TRBD1. The CDR3 is 16 amino acids. Germline V CDR1 and CDR2: SGHDT, YYEEEE. V lost 5 bases and J lost 1; bases outside the gene matches: 9. CDR3 coding DNA: TGTGCCAGCAGGCGTAAAGGACAGGGGCGGAACACTGAAGCTTTCTTT. Residues: CASRRKGQGRNTEAFF.

The chain carries TRBV7-6 and TRBJ1-5; D uncertain. The CDR3 is made up of 13 amino acids. Trimming stripped 2 bases from V and 4 bases from J, with 6 bases between. The V gene's germline CDR1 is SGHVS and CDR2 FNYEAQ. CDR3 sequence reads: CASSLSGNQPQHF. The CDR3 coding sequence is TGTGCCAGCAGCTTATCCGGGAATCAGCCCCAGCATTTT.

This clone appeared a single time. The chain combines TRBV27 with TRBJ2-5, with D perhaps assigned TRBD1 or TRBD2 (6 bases each). The J call may be faulty, since TRBJ2-7 better matches the DNA end. The CDR3 has 12 amino acids. Germline values: CDR1 MNHEY, CDR2 SMNVEV (reference sequence). The DNA for the CDR3 is TGTGCCAGCAAACTAGGAGGGGGCGAGCAGTACTTC. It specifies CASKLGGGEQYF.

The chain is built from TRBV30 and TRBJ1-4, with TRBD1 identical over 8 bases. The germline gives CDR1 GTSNPN, CDR2 SVGIG (reference sequence). V lost 4 bases to trimming and J lost 3 bases; unmatched junction nucleotides: 4. The CDR3 length is 14 residues. The CDR3 bases are TGTGCCTGGACCCTGACAGGGGCTAATGAAAAACTGTTTTTT. Translating it yields CAWTLTGANEKLFF.

This sequence joins TRBV28 and TRBJ1-2, with unresolved D. V was clipped by 5 bases and J by 0 bases, with 10 bases between them. Germline values: CDR1 MDHEN, CDR2 SYDVKM. This CDR3 comprises 14 residues. DNA for the CDR3: TGTGCCAGCAGTGGAGCTGGGGCTAACTATGGCTACACCTTC. Translation gives CASSGAGANYGYTF.

V usage is TRBV7-8 and J usage is TRBJ1-1; D is undetermined. Deletions cut 4 bases from V and 3 bases from J, with 9 bases between. The CDR3 is made up of 13 amino acids. Germline CDR1 SGHVS, CDR2 FQNEAQ. The CDR3 DNA follows: TGTGCCAGCAGCTCACGGGAGGACACTGAAGCTTTCTTT. It codes for CASSSREDTEAFF.

The gene calls are TRBV28 and TRBJ2-1; 9 bases line up with TRBD1. Germline-derived CDR1 and CDR2 are MDHEN and SYDVKM. J was trimmed by 8 bases and V by 6 bases; bases with no gene match: 14. This CDR3 is built from 16 residues. As DNA, the CDR3 is TGTGCCAGCAGCCGCCCGAGGGGACAGGGATCTCATGAGCAGTTCTTC. Its translation is CASSRPRGQGSHEQFF.

The chain uses TRBV4-1 and TRBJ1-4, with D maybe TRBD1 (6 bases). This CDR3 spans 16 amino acids. V was trimmed by 1 base and J by 7 bases, leaving 16 bases between them. Germline V CDR1 and CDR2: MGHRA, YSYEKL. The CDR3 DNA reads TGCGCCAGCAGCCAAGCTTTCGCAGGGGTCGGTGAAAAACTGTTTTTT. It yields the protein CASSQAFAGVGEKLFF.

This clone was seen only a few times. The chain is built from TRBV6-1 and TRBJ1-5; D not resolved. Germline V gene sequence: CDR1 MNHNS, CDR2 SASEGT. CDR3 length equals 14 residues. V lost 4 bases to trimming and J lost 3 bases, with 10 bases between them. The CDR3: CASSATSFNQPQHF. In nucleotides, the CDR3 is TGTGCCAGCAGTGCGACCTCGTTCAATCAGCCCCAGCATTTT.

The chain has TRBV18 and TRBJ1-1, with D unclear. V gave up 1 base and J gave up 5 bases, with 5 bases separating them. The CDR3 is 12 amino acids. The V gene's germline CDR1 is KGHSH and CDR2 LQKENI. The DNA of the CDR3 is TGTGCCAGCTCACCACTTGCTACTGAAGCTTTCTTT. Residues: CASSPLATEAFF. Full variable domain (missing parts from reference TRBV18 and TRBJ1-1): NAGVMQNPRHLVRRRGQEARLRCSPMKGHSHVYWYRQLPEEGLKFMVYLQKENIIDESGMPKERFSAEFPKEGPSILRIQQVVRGDSAAYFCASSPLATEAFFGQGTRLTVV.

J is TRBJ2-7 and V is TRBV14, with 7 bases fitting TRBD1. With V trimmed by 6 bases and J by 5 bases, 1 base remained unmatched. Germline V gene sequence: CDR1 SGHDN, CDR2 FVKESK. The CDR3 is 11 residues long. CDR3 sequence (DNA): TGTGCCAGCAGGACAGGGAACGAGCAGTACTTC. Its protein product is CASRTGNEQYF.

For the CDR3, the DNA is TGTGCCAGCAGCTTTGCTTTGGATGAGCAGTTCTTC. It codes for CASSFALDEQFF. The chain recombines TRBV7-9 with TRBJ2-1; D not resolved. The CDR3 totals 12 residues. Trimming took 3 bases from V and 8 from J, leaving 8 bases between them. CDR1 is SEHNR and CDR2 is FQNEAQ in the germline V gene (reference sequence).

This clone has a single count. V and J are TRBV15 and TRBJ1-5; 9 positions match TRBD1. Germline V gene data show CDR1 as LNHNV and CDR2 as YYDKDF (reference sequence). The CDR3 runs to 16 residues. V lost 0 bases, J lost 5 bases, and 5 bases stayed unmatched. The CDR3: CATSRDPGQGYQPQHF. CDR3 sequence (DNA): TGTGCCACCAGCAGAGATCCGGGACAGGGATATCAGCCCCAGCATTTT.

The V call is TRBV15, the J call TRBJ1-5, with TRBD1 matching over 7 bases. After removal of 5 bases from V and 0 bases from J, the junction contained 4 bases not matched to a gene. Germline values: CDR1 LNHNV, CDR2 YYDKDF (reference sequence). The CDR3 totals 15 residues. The CDR3 here is CATSERTGSNQPQHF. In DNA form, the CDR3 reads TGTGCCACCAGCGAGAGGACAGGTAGCAATCAGCCCCAGCATTTT. Combining the CDR3 with reference TRBV15 and TRBJ1-5 gives the whole variable domain DAMVIQNPRYQVTQFGKPVTLSCSQTLNHNVMYWYQQKSSQAPKLLFHYYDKDFNNEADTPDNFQSRRPNTSFCFLDIRSPGLGDTAMYLCATSERTGSNQPQHFGDGTRLSIL.

J is TRBJ2-7 and V is TRBV19; 13 nucleotides agree with TRBD2. V was clipped by 5 bases and J by 1 base; unmatched bases: 2. CDR1 and CDR2 from the germline V gene are LNHDA and SQIVND (reference sequence). The CDR3 sequence is 15 residues long. CDR3 sequence (DNA): TGTGCCAGTAGTCCGACTAGCGGGGGGTCCTACGAGCAGTACTTC. This sequence encodes CASSPTSGGSYEQYF.

As for this clone: Other nucleotide sequences in the sample specify the same CDR3. This rearrangement joins TRBV5-1 to TRBJ1-1; the D is unclear. Germline CDR1 SGHRS, CDR2 YFSETQ. V shed 0 bases and J shed 0 bases, with 3 bases lying between them. CDR3 length: 13 amino acids. The DNA for the CDR3 is TGCGCCAGCAGCTTGGTATTGAACACTGAAGCTTTCTTT. Translating it yields CASSLVLNTEAFF.

The rearrangement links TRBV13 to TRBJ2-1; 9 positions agree with TRBD1. V lost 2 bases to trimming and J lost 9 bases; unmatched junction nucleotides: 11. The CDR3 is 16 residues long. Germline values: CDR1 PRHDT, CDR2 FYEKMQ (reference sequence). This CDR3 is CASSLTSRDRVREQFF. The DNA for the CDR3 is TGTGCCAGCAGCTTAACTTCCCGGGACAGGGTTCGTGAGCAGTTCTTC.

V is TRBV27 and J is TRBJ2-5, with TRBD2 matching over 9 bases. Trimming removed 5 bases from V and 0 bases from J; junction bases left unmatched: 10. This CDR3 has 17 amino acids. Looked up from germline, CDR1 is MNHEY and CDR2 is SMNVEV (reference sequence). The CDR3 is CASSLLARGGNQETQYF. The CDR3, as DNA: TGTGCCAGCAGTCTACTAGCGCGGGGGGGGAACCAAGAGACCCAGTACTTC.

The chain couples TRBV14 to TRBJ2-1; D remains unclear. The V end was cut by 0 bases, the J end by 0 bases, with 9 bases between. The CDR3 is 16 residues long. From germline, CDR1 is SGHDN and CDR2 FVKESK. The CDR3, as DNA: TGTGCCAGCAGCCAAGATGCTTGGAGCTCCTACAATGAGCAGTTCTTC. Translating gives CASSQDAWSSYNEQFF.

This chain links TRBV30 with TRBJ1-4; D may be TRBD1 (5 bases). Germline V CDR1 and CDR2: GTSNPN, SVGIG (reference sequence). The V gene lost 3 bases and the J gene lost 7 bases, with 15 bases spanning the gap. The CDR3 sequence is 14 residues long. The CDR3 DNA sequence: TGTGCCTGGAGCCCCGGGACGAGGGGTGAAAAACTGTTTTTT. This encodes CAWSPGTRGEKLFF. The full variable domain, its missing parts supplied by reference TRBV30 and TRBJ1-4, is SQTIHQWPATLVQPVGSPLSLECTVEGTSNPNLYWYRQAAGRGLQLLFYSVGIGQISSEVPQNLSASRPQDRQFILSSKKLLLSDSGFYLCAWSPGTRGEKLFFGSGTQLSVL.

This clone was picked up one time. The chain joins TRBV7-2 to TRBJ2-7; no clear D. Looked up from germline, CDR1 is SGHTA and CDR2 is FQGNSA. The CDR3 runs 13 residues. V lost 3 bases, J lost 4 bases, and 10 bases lay in between. CDR3 region: CASSLDRQYEQYF. The DNA of the CDR3 is TGTGCCAGCAGCTTGGACCGACAATACGAGCAGTACTTC.

CDR3 sequence reads: CASSRTGELFF. CDR3 bases: TGTGCCAGCAGTCGAACCGGGGAGCTGTTTTTT. The chain uses TRBV28 and TRBJ2-2; the D is unclear. Germline V gene sequence: CDR1 MDHEN, CDR2 SYDVKM. The CDR3 is 11 amino acids. V lost 5 bases to trimming and J lost 5 bases, with 3 bases between them. Complete variable domain (other parts from reference TRBV28 and TRBJ2-2): DVKVTQSSRYLVKRTGEKVFLECVQDMDHENMFWYRQDPGLGLRLIYFSYDVKMKEKGDIPEGYSVSREKKERFSLILESASTNQTSMYLCASSRTGELFFGEGSRLTVL.

The chain is built from TRBV27 and TRBJ2-3, with D possibly being TRBD1 (6 bases). The CDR3 consists of 16 residues. Germline assignment: CDR1 MNHEY and CDR2 SMNVEV (reference sequence). The V end lost 2 bases, the J end lost 6 bases, and 18 bases lay between the germline ends. In nucleotides, the CDR3 is TGTGCCAGCAGTTTACCCCCGGGACACGGAGCGGATACGCAGTATTTT. Translating gives CASSLPPGHGADTQYF.